This T cell receptor (beta chain) was sequenced in a study of read filtering for tumor transcriptome and immune sequencing. Germline V gives CDR1 MNHEY, CDR2 SVGEGT. CDR3 length equals 15 residues. This library used roughly 0.4 ug RNA and molecular barcoded adaptors spanning alpha/delta and beta/gamma chains. TCRdb recomputed calls from the reads with MiXCR, one row per CDR3 protein. The sample consists of 30,000 to 50,000 distinct CDR3 sequences, around 11% of them appearing once. With regard to this clonotype: Its ends do not fully match the called genes, so a read error is possible.

The specimen was a population of CD138-negative cells sorted from bone marrow. The clonotype originates from a donor aged 40 or older with multiple myeloma. J is TRBJ1-5 and V is TRBV6-2 or TRBV6-3; D may be TRBD1 (6 bases). DNA of the CDR3: TGTGCCAGCAGTCACGGGACACATGGCAATCAGACCCAGCATTTT. Residues: CASSHGTHGNQTQHF.